Presented here are 32 T cell receptor beta chains from one specimen sequenced in a study of shared clonotypes between healthy human individuals. Clones were read by immunoSEQ multiplex PCR, and TCRdb kept only the in-frame ones, dropping some. The sample shows about 2.4 million clones, approximately 93% of them seen only once. Sequenced material: naive CD4+ T cells from PBMCs. Subset of the sample: CD45RA+ positively selected. The receptors were gathered from a man in his late teens or twenties in good health. Some clones in this sample may be carry-over from other donors' samples.

V usage is TRBV9 and J usage is TRBJ2-1, with D uncertain. Between the trimmed V and J ends, which lost 4 bases and 4 bases, there was a span of 12 bases. CDR3 length: 14 residues. From germline, CDR1 is SGDLS and CDR2 YYNGEE. In nucleotides, the CDR3 is TGTGCCAGCAGCTCCCACGGAATTTACAATGAGCAGTTCTTC. Residues: CASSSHGIYNEQFF.

On this clone: The same CDR3 also results from other DNA sequences found in this sample. The genes are TRBV2 and TRBJ2-3, with 13 bases lining up with TRBD2. The V gene's germline CDR1 is SNHLY and CDR2 FYNNEI. J was trimmed by 1 base and V by 5 bases; bases with no gene match: 3. The CDR3 extends over 16 amino acids. In DNA, the CDR3 is TGTGCCAGCAGTCCTGGACTAGCGGGAGGCACAGATACGCAGTATTTT. It specifies CASSPGLAGGTDTQYF.

The J gene is TRBJ2-7, the V gene TRBV4-3, with 7 nucleotides matching TRBD2. CDR3 size: 16 residues. V shed 1 base, J shed 1 base, and the junction held 7 bases outside the gene matches. Germline CDR1 and CDR2: LGHNA and YSLEER. CDR3 sequence (DNA): TGCGCCAGCAGCCAAGGCTCAAGCGGGGCATCCTACGAGCAGTACTTC. Translation: CASSQGSSGASYEQYF.

V is TRBV28 and J is TRBJ1-1, with D perhaps matching TRBD1 (6 bases). Germline-derived CDR1 and CDR2 are MDHEN and SYDVKM. This CDR3 is 17 amino acids long. Trimming left V 6 bases short and J 4 bases short, with 24 bases between. The CDR3: CASSNSGTPIRSTEAFF. DNA of the CDR3: TGTGCCAGCAGCAACTCCGGGACACCAATTCGAAGCACTGAAGCTTTCTTT. The full variable domain, in which reference TRBV28 and TRBJ1-1 provide the parts outside the CDR3, is DVKVTQSSRYLVKRTGEKVFLECVQDMDHENMFWYRQDPGLGLRLIYFSYDVKMKEKGDIPEGYSVSREKKERFSLILESASTNQTSMYLCASSNSGTPIRSTEAFFGQGTRLTVV.

This chain joins TRBV28 and TRBJ2-1; D could derive from TRBD1 or TRBD2 (5 bases each). The germline V gene has CDR1 MDHEN and CDR2 SYDVKM. This CDR3 is built from 16 residues. V was trimmed by 1 base and J by 8 bases, leaving 18 bases between them. Here the CDR3 reads CASSLYPGREGYEQFF. For the CDR3, the DNA is TGTGCCAGCAGTTTATATCCGGGACGCGAAGGCTATGAGCAGTTCTTC.

The chain carries TRBV11-2 and TRBJ1-1; D might be TRBD1 (5 bases). The CDR3 consists of 14 residues. Germline CDR1 is SGHAT and CDR2 is FQNNGV. V lost 5 bases, J lost 6 bases, and 16 bases lay in between. The CDR3 DNA reads as TGTGCCAGCAGCCCGGGGGGGTCTAGAGCTGAAGCTTTCTTT. Protein product: CASSPGGSRAEAFF. Looking up the rest from reference TRBV11-2 and TRBJ1-1 gives the full variable domain: EAGVAQSPRYKIIEKRQSVAFWCNPISGHATLYWYQQILGQGPKLLIQFQNNGVVDDSQLPKDRFSAERLKGVDSTLKIQPAKLEDSAVYLCASSPGGSRAEAFFGQGTRLTVV.

This chain links TRBV7-6 with TRBJ1-1, with D unclear. This CDR3 has 15 residues. Germline-derived CDR1 and CDR2 are SGHVS and FNYEAQ. Trimming left V 2 bases short and J 1 base short, with 11 bases between. Here the CDR3 reads CASSLIETENTEAFF. For the CDR3, the DNA is TGTGCCAGCAGCTTAATAGAAACAGAGAACACTGAAGCTTTCTTT.

The CDR3 loop is CASSYLIRQYTEAFF. The CDR3 DNA reads as TGTGCCAGCAGTTACCTCATCCGACAGTACACTGAAGCTTTCTTT. This chain links TRBV6-5 with TRBJ1-1, with a possible D match to TRBD1 (5 bases). Germline-derived CDR1 and CDR2 are MNHEY and SVGAGI. Deletions cut 2 bases from V and 3 bases from J, with 13 bases between. This CDR3 contains 15 residues.

The V gene is TRBV2, the J gene TRBJ1-4; weak D call: TRBD1 (6 bases). Germline V gene sequence: CDR1 SNHLY, CDR2 FYNNEI. The CDR3 length is 16 residues. V was trimmed by 6 bases and J by 2 bases, leaving 16 bases between them. CDR3 sequence: CASSPEGGMTNEKLFF. CDR3 DNA: TGTGCCAGCAGCCCAGAGGGGGGGATGACTAATGAAAAACTGTTTTTT. Full variable domain (rest looked up from reference TRBV2 and TRBJ1-4): EPEVTQTPSHQVTQMGQEVILRCVPISNHLYFYWYRQILGQKVEFLVSFYNNEISEKSEIFDDQFSVERPDGSNFTLKIRSTKLEDSAMYFCASSPEGGMTNEKLFFGSGTQLSVL.

This chain connects TRBV10-3 to TRBJ2-5; D possibly matches TRBD1 or TRBD2 (5 bases each). V was clipped by 6 bases and J by 4 bases, with 9 bases between them. Germline-derived CDR1 and CDR2 are ENHRY and SYGVKD. The CDR3 has 12 amino acids. In DNA, the CDR3 is TGTGCCATCAGGGGGGTGGGAGAGACCCAGTACTTC. Its protein is CAIRGVGETQYF.

This chain joins TRBV5-1 and TRBJ2-5; TRBD1 matches at 8 bases. There are 13 residues in the CDR3. Germline-derived CDR1 and CDR2 are SGHRS and YFSETQ. Trimming at V came to 4 bases and at J to 4 bases, leaving 3 bases not matched to a gene. The CDR3 region has the DNA TGCGCCAGCAGCCGTGGGACAGGAGAGACCCAGTACTTC. This encodes CASSRGTGETQYF.

This clone showed up just once. The chain couples TRBV5-1 to TRBJ1-2; D might be TRBD1 (5 bases). This CDR3 comprises 14 residues. From germline, CDR1 is SGHRS and CDR2 YFSETQ. V lost 3 bases, J lost 8 bases, and 17 bases lay in between. The CDR3 protein is CASSSAGGESGYTF. The DNA of the CDR3 is TGCGCCAGCAGCTCTGCCGGGGGGGAGAGCGGCTACACCTTC.

This chain connects TRBV5-1 to TRBJ1-4; no clear D. Trimming removed 5 bases from V and 4 bases from J, with 6 bases in between. The germline V gene has CDR1 SGHRS and CDR2 YFSETQ. This CDR3 is built from 12 residues. The CDR3 nucleotides are TGCGCCAGCAGTAGAGATAATGAAAAACTGTTTTTT. This translates into CASSRDNEKLFF. Drawing the rest from reference TRBV5-1 and TRBJ1-4, the complete variable domain is KAGVTQTPRYLIKTRGQQVTLSCSPISGHRSVSWYQQTPGQGLQFLFEYFSETQRNKGNFPGRFSGRQFSNSRSEMNVSTLELGDSALYLCASSRDNEKLFFGSGTQLSVL.

The J gene is TRBJ2-1, the V gene TRBV7-9; D is uncertain. The CDR3 extends over 13 amino acids. Germline loops: CDR1 SEHNR, CDR2 FQNEAQ (reference sequence). V shed 3 bases and J shed 3 bases, with 6 bases lying between them. This CDR3 reads CASSLDRYNEQFF. CDR3 DNA: TGTGCCAGCAGCTTGGACCGCTACAATGAGCAGTTCTTC.

The chain uses TRBV28 and TRBJ2-7; D gene unclear. The CDR3 has 12 residues. Germline lookup yields CDR1 MDHEN and CDR2 SYDVKM. V was shortened by 4 bases and J by 4 bases, with 8 bases between the two germline ends. In DNA, the CDR3 is TGTGCCAGCAGTTCGTCGCAGTACGAGCAGTACTTC. Translation: CASSSSQYEQYF.

V gene TRBV19 combines with J gene TRBJ2-3; D is uncertain. Trimming removed 3 bases at V and 5 bases at J, with 9 bases between. The CDR3 loop spans 13 amino acids. CDR1 and CDR2 (germline): LNHDA, SQIVND (reference sequence). The CDR3 DNA is TGTGCCAGTAGTATTGGGGTCGGAGATACGCAGTATTTT. It encodes CASSIGVGDTQYF. The entire variable domain, with the rest obtained from reference TRBV19 and TRBJ2-3, is as follows: DGGITQSPKYLFRKEGQNVTLSCEQNLNHDAMYWYRQDPGQGLRLIYYSQIVNDFQKGDIAEGYSVSREKKESFPLTVTSAQKNPTAFYLCASSIGVGDTQYFGPGTRLTVL.

CDR3 protein: CASSSPGTGVTEAFF. The CDR3 DNA reads TGTGCCAGCAGTTCACCGGGGACAGGGGTCACTGAAGCTTTCTTT. The V gene is TRBV28, the J gene TRBJ1-1; 10 bases are a match to TRBD1. V shed 4 bases, J shed 4 bases, and the junction held 6 bases outside the gene matches. The germline V gene has CDR1 MDHEN and CDR2 SYDVKM. The CDR3 has 15 amino acids.

The chain employs TRBV5-5 and TRBJ1-1; the D is unclear. The germline CDR1 and CDR2 sequences are SGHKS and YYEKEE (reference sequence). The length of the CDR3 is 12 residues. Trimming cost V 4 bases and J 8 bases, with 12 bases left between them. In DNA, the CDR3 is TGTGCCAGCAGCCGCCTCCGAGGGGAAGCTTTCTTT. Protein product: CASSRLRGEAFF.

J is TRBJ1-4 and V is TRBV5-1; the D is unclear. This CDR3 is 15 amino acids long. Germline values: CDR1 SGHRS, CDR2 YFSETQ. V lost 3 bases and J lost 3, with 12 bases in between. CDR3: CASSSSDGSNEKLFF. CDR3 in DNA: TGCGCCAGCAGCTCCTCGGACGGATCTAATGAAAAACTGTTTTTT.

The gene calls are TRBV18 and TRBJ2-2; D is perhaps TRBD1 (6 bases). The CDR3 runs 14 residues. The germline V gene has CDR1 KGHSH and CDR2 LQKENI. With 3 bases removed from V and 5 bases from J, the gap between germline ends came to 10 bases. DNA of the CDR3: TGTGCCAGCTCACCGTACAGGGAAACCGGGGAGCTGTTTTTT. This gives the protein CASSPYRETGELFF.

The chain combines TRBV23-1 with TRBJ2-7; 7 bases are shared with TRBD1. TRBV23-1 is recorded as an ORF, its role being uncertain. The J segment lost 1 base and the V segment lost 2 bases, leaving 20 bases of the junction unmatched. This CDR3 has 20 amino acids. The CDR3 DNA sequence: TGCGCCAGCAGTCAACACCACCCCCCGGAGACAGGGAGAACGTCCTACGAGCAGTACTTC. Translation gives CASSQHHPPETGRTSYEQYF.

CDR3 DNA sequence: TGCGCCAGCAGCTTGGCACAAACTTGGGAGACCCAGTACTTC. This sequence encodes CASSLAQTWETQYF. The chain has TRBV5-1 and TRBJ2-5; D is undetermined. Trimming shortened V by 0 bases and J by 5 bases, and 11 bases separated the two germline ends. Germline V gene lookup returns CDR1 SGHRS and CDR2 YFSETQ. CDR3 length: 14 amino acids.

The chain couples TRBV18 to TRBJ2-4; D perhaps matches TRBD1 (6 bases). This CDR3 is 14 amino acids long. Germline V gene sequence: CDR1 KGHSH, CDR2 LQKENI. V gave up 2 bases and J gave up 5 bases, with 10 bases separating them. The CDR3 region has the DNA TGTGCCAGCTCACCAGGGCAGGGGCAAAACATTCAGTACTTC. Its translation is CASSPGQGQNIQYF.

This chain links TRBV11-2 with TRBJ1-2; tentative D call: TRBD1 (5 bases). The V and J ends lost 4 bases and 8 bases respectively, with 17 bases between them. This CDR3 spans 14 amino acids. CDR1 SGHAT and CDR2 FQNNGV come from the germline V gene. Here the CDR3 reads CASSSRPGPGGYTF. In DNA form, the CDR3 reads TGTGCCAGCAGCTCGAGACCAGGGCCGGGAGGCTACACCTTC.

The V gene is TRBV9, the J gene TRBJ2-6; 9 bases match TRBD2. The CDR3 runs to 21 residues. Looked up from germline, CDR1 is SGDLS and CDR2 is YYNGEE. Trimming at V came to 4 bases and at J to 4 bases, leaving 21 bases not matched to a gene. The DNA for the CDR3 is TGTGCCAGCAGCCAACTCAATAAGGGCGGGAGGGCCGTTCCCGGGGCCAACGTCCTGACTTTC. This codes for CASSQLNKGGRAVPGANVLTF.

V usage is TRBV4-1 and J usage is TRBJ2-7, with TRBD1 matching over 7 bases. The CDR3 is 16 residues long. Germline lookup yields CDR1 MGHRA and CDR2 YSYEKL. Trimming at V came to 1 base and at J to 1 base, leaving 7 bases not matched to a gene. The CDR3 DNA is TGCGCCAGCAGCCAAGGAATCGGGACAGCTTCCTACGAGCAGTACTTC. Protein sequence: CASSQGIGTASYEQYF.

The chain couples TRBV7-2 to TRBJ2-3, with D perhaps matching TRBD1 or TRBD2 (5 bases each). This CDR3 spans 15 amino acids. Trimming cost V 6 bases and J 4 bases, with 17 bases left between them. The germline gives CDR1 SGHTA, CDR2 FQGNSA. This CDR3 is CASRYPTLGADTQYF. CDR3 DNA sequence: TGTGCCAGCAGGTATCCGACCCTGGGGGCAGATACGCAGTATTTT.

The rearrangement uses TRBV6-6 and TRBJ2-5, with D possibly being TRBD1 or TRBD2 (5 bases each). This CDR3 contains 15 residues. V lost 1 base and J 2 bases, leaving 11 bases between the germline ends. The germline V gene encodes CDR1 MNHNY and CDR2 SVGAGI (reference sequence). CDR3 DNA sequence: TGTGCCAGCAGTTACTGGGGGAGAGGACAAGAGACCCAGTACTTC. It codes for CASSYWGRGQETQYF.

The chain joins TRBV11-2 to TRBJ2-1, with TRBD2 matching over 11 bases. Germline V gives CDR1 SGHAT, CDR2 FQNNGV. V was pared by 2 bases and J by 7 bases, with 10 bases of the junction left unmatched. The CDR3 has 17 amino acids. The chain's CDR3 is CASSLRLAGGIGNEQFF. CDR3 nucleotides: TGTGCCAGCAGCTTAAGGCTAGCGGGAGGAATAGGTAATGAGCAGTTCTTC.

Here the CDR3 reads CASSQVGRETQYF. The CDR3 bases are TGTGCCAGCAGCCAAGTAGGCCGAGAGACCCAGTACTTC. The rearrangement links TRBV14 to TRBJ2-5; D remains unclear. The CDR3 runs to 13 residues. Trimming removed 1 base at V and 4 bases at J, with 7 bases between. In germline, CDR1 is SGHDN, CDR2 FVKESK. The full variable domain, with the rest looked up from reference TRBV14 and TRBJ2-5, is EAGVTQFPSHSVIEKGQTVTLRCDPISGHDNLYWYRRVMGKEIKFLLHFVKESKQDESGMPNNRFLAERTGGTYSTLKVQPAELEDSGVYFCASSQVGRETQYFGPGTRLLVL.

This chain connects TRBV30 to TRBJ2-4; D perhaps matches TRBD1 (6 bases). Trimming pared 5 bases from V and 0 bases from J, leaving 14 bases between. This CDR3 region has 15 residues. CDR1 is GTSNPN and CDR2 is SVGIG in the germline V gene (reference sequence). Here the CDR3 DNA reads TGTGCCTGGCAAGACAGGACCCTAGCCAAAAACATTCAGTACTTC. Amino acid sequence: CAWQDRTLAKNIQYF.

The chain joins TRBV28 to TRBJ1-2; no clear D. Trimming stripped 8 bases from V and 0 bases from J, with 1 base between. The CDR3 loop spans 10 amino acids. Germline V gene lookup returns CDR1 MDHEN and CDR2 SYDVKM. CDR3 sequence reads: CASSNYGYTF. DNA of the CDR3: TGTGCCAGCTCTAACTATGGCTACACCTTC.